Listed below are T cell receptor beta chains from one sample, sequenced in a study of blood T cell repertoires in COVID-19. Only in-frame clones appear in the TCRdb table, and some are missing; sequencing was by immunoSEQ multiplex PCR. Here the sample spans under 250,000 clones, around 84% being singletons. The sequencing input was peripheral blood. These receptors were collected from a woman aged 70-85 years with active or convalescent COVID-19. CDR3s leave out the opening cysteine and the closing phenylalanine or tryptophan. Fields, in order: CDR3 protein, J gene, V gene.

ASSLLVIPHEQF | TRBJ2-1 | TRBV5-4
SAAFGAGGRGEKLF | TRBJ1-4 | TRBV29-1
ASSPSAASNYGYT | TRBJ1-2 | TRBV9
ASSPPGQGPYGYT | TRBJ1-2 | TRBV4-3
ATSGTGDRYSNQPQH | TRBJ1-5 | TRBV24-1
ASSLGTTNEKLF | TRBJ1-4 | TRBV5-6
FSTGRSSYEQY | TRBJ2-7 | TRBV29-1
ASSLRLAGAWETQY | TRBJ2-5 | TRBV5-6
ASSWGGQGLNSPLH | TRBJ1-6 | TRBV11-2
ASSTWTEGNTIY | TRBJ1-3 | TRBV6-5
ASSLGSFEGAGVGANVLT | TRBJ2-6 | TRBV27
ASSMGQKVAEAF | TRBJ1-1 | TRBV19
ASSLDRVNSPLH | TRBJ1-6 | TRBV11-2
ASSRQGSGDEQY | TRBJ2-7 | TRBV6-6
ASSAQYGGGNEQF | TRBJ2-1 | TRBV7-2
ASRAATSGTPRN | TRBJ2-5 | TRBV2
ATSDGINTEAF | TRBJ1-1 | TRBV24-1